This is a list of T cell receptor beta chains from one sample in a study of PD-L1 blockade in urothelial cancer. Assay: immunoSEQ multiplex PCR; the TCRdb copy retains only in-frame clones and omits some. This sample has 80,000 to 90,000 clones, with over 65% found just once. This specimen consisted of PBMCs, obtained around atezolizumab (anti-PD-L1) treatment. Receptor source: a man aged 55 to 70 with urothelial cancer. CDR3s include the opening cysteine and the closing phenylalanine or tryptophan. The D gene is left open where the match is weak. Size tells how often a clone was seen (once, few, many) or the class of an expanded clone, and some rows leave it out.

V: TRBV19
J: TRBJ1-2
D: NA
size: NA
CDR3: CASIFSAGGDYYGYTF
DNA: TGTGCCAGCATCTTCTCGGCCGGTGGGGACTACTATGGCTACACCTTC

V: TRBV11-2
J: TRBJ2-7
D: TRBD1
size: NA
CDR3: CASSPHPDRGLNEQYF
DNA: TGTGCCAGCAGCCCACACCCTGACAGGGGGCTAAACGAGCAGTACTTC

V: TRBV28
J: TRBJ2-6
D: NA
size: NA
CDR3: CASSFYRSSGANVLTF
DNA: TGTGCCAGCAGTTTTTATAGATCCTCTGGGGCCAACGTCCTGACTTTC

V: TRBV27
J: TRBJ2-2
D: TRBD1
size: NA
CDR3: CASSRTGGGITGELFF
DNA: TGTGCCAGCAGTAGGACAGGGGGCGGTATTACCGGGGAGCTGTTTTTT

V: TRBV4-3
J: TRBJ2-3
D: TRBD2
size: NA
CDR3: CASSQDPIAGETDTQYF
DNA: TGCGCCAGCAGCCAAGATCCGATAGCGGGAGAGACAGATACGCAGTATTTT

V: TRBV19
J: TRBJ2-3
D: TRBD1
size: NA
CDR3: CASSMDRGTDTQYF
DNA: TGTGCCAGTAGTATGGACAGGGGCACAGATACGCAGTATTTT

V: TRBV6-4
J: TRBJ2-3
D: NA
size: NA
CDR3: CASRAGTTSTDTQYF
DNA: TGTGCCAGCAGAGCCGGGACAACTAGCACAGATACGCAGTATTTT

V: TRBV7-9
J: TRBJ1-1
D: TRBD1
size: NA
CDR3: CASSFGTENTEAFF
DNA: TGTGCCAGCAGCTTTGGGACAGAGAACACTGAAGCTTTCTTT

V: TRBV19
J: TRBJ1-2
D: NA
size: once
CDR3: CASSIRPGEPVMGYTF
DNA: TGTGCCAGTAGTATACGGCCGGGGGAACCAGTCATGGGCTACACCTTC

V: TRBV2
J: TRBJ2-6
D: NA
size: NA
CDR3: CASRRDQTGLGFAGANVLTF
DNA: TGTGCCAGCAGGAGGGACCAGACAGGATTAGGGTTTGCTGGGGCCAACGTCCTGACTTTC

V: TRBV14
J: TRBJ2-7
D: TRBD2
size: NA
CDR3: CASSQEAGGQTRQYF
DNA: TGTGCCAGCAGCCAAGAAGCGGGGGGCCAAACGCGGCAGTACTTC

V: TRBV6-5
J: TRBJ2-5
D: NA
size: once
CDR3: CASSPSEQETQYF
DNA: TGTGCCAGCAGTCCGAGTGAACAAGAGACCCAGTACTTC

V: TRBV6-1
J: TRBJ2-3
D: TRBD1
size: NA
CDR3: CASSGLTGGVTDTQYF
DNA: TGTGCCAGCAGTGGCCTGACAGGGGGTGTAACAGATACGCAGTATTTT

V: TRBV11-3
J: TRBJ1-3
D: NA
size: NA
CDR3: CASSLPQGSGNTIYF
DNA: TGTGCCAGCAGCCTTCCTCAGGGCTCTGGAAACACCATATATTTT

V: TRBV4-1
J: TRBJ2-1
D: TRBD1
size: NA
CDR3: CASSQPGQRKGGNEQFF
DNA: TGCGCCAGCAGCCAACCGGGACAGCGCAAAGGGGGAAATGAGCAGTTCTTC

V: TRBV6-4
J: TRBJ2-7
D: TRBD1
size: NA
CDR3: CASSDDGPGQGYEQYF
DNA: TGTGCCAGCAGTGACGATGGGCCGGGACAGGGTTACGAGCAGTACTTC

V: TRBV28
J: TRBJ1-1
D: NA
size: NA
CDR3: CASSLGRYTEAFF
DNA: TGTGCCAGCAGTTTAGGGCGTTACACTGAAGCTTTCTTT

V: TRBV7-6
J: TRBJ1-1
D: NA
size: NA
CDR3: CASSLAGGGTEAFF
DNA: TGTGCCAGCAGCTTAGCGGGCGGGGGCACTGAAGCTTTCTTT

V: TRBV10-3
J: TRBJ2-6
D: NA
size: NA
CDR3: CAISGQGGFSGANVLTF
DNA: TGTGCCATCAGTGGTCAGGGGGGCTTCTCTGGGGCCAACGTCCTGACTTTC

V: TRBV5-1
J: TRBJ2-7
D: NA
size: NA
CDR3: CASSLVAGNLYEQYF
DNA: TGCGCCAGCAGCTTGGTTGCAGGTAACTTATACGAGCAGTACTTC

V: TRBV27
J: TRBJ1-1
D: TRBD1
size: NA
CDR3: CASSDMTGFNEAFF
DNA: TGTGCCAGCAGTGACATGACAGGGTTCAACGAAGCTTTCTTT